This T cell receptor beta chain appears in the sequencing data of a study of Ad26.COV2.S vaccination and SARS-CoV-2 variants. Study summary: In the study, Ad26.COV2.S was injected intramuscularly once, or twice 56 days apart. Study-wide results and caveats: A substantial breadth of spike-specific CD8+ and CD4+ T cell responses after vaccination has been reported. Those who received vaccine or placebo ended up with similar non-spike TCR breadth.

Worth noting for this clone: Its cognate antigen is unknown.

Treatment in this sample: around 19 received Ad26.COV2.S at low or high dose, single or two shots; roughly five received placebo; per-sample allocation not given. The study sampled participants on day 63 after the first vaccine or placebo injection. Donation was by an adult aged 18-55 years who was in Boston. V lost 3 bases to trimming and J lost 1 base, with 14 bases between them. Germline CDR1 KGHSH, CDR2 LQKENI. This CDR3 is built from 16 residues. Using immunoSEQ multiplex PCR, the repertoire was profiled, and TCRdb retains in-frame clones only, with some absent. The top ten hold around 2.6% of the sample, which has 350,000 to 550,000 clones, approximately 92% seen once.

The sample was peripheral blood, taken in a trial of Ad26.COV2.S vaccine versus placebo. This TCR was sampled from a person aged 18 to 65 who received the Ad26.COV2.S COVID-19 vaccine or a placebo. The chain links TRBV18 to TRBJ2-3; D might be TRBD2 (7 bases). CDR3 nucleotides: TGTGCCAGCTCACCTGTGGGGGGGGGCCGCACAGATACGCAGTATTTT. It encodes CASSPVGGGRTDTQYF.